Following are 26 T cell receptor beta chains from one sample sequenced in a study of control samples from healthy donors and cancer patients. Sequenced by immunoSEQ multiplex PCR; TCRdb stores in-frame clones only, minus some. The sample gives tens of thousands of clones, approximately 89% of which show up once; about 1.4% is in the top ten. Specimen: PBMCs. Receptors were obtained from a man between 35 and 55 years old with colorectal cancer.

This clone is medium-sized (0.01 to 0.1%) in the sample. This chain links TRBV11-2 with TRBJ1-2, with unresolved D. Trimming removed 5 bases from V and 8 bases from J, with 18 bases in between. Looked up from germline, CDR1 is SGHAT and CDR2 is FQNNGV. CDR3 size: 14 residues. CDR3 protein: CASSPPGVKGGYTF. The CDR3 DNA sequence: TGTGCCAGCAGCCCGCCCGGAGTGAAAGGAGGCTACACCTTC.

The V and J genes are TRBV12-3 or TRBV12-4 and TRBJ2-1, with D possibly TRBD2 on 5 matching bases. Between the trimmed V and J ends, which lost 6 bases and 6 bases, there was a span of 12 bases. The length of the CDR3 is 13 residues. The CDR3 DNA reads TGTGCCAGCAGACTAGGGAACGGCAATGAGCAGTTCTTC. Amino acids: CASRLGNGNEQFF.

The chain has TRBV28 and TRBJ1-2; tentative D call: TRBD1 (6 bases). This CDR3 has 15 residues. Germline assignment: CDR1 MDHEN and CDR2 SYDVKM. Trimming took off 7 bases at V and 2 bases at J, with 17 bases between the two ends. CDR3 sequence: CASNEISRGNYGYTF. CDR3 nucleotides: TGTGCCAGCAACGAGATAAGTAGGGGGAACTATGGCTACACCTTC.

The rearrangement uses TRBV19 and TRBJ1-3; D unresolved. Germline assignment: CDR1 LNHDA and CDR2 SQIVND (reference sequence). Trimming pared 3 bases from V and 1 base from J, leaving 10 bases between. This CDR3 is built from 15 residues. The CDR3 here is CASSIRGGSGNTIYF. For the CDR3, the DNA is TGTGCCAGTAGTATCCGAGGTGGTTCTGGAAACACCATATATTTT.

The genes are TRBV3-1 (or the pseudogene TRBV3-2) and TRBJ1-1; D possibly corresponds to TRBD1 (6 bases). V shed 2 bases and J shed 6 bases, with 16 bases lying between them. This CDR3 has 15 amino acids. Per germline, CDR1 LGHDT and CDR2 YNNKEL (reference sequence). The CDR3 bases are TGTGCCAGCAGCCAAATTCTGCGGGGGGGCTCTGAAGCTTTCTTT. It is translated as CASSQILRGGSEAFF.

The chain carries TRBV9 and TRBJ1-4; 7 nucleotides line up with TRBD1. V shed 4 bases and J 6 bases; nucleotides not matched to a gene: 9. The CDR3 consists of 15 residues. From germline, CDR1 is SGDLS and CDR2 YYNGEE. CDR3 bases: TGTGCCAGCAGCCTCCGGGACAGCTTTTATGAAAAACTGTTTTTT. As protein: CASSLRDSFYEKLFF.

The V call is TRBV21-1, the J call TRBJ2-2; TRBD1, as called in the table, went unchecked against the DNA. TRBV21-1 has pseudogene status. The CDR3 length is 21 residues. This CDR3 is CASTHRRTGVEVTGDTGELFF. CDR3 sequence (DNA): TGTGCCAGCACTCATAGGAGAACAGGGGTCGAAGTTACGGGAGACACCGGGGAGCTGTTTTTT.

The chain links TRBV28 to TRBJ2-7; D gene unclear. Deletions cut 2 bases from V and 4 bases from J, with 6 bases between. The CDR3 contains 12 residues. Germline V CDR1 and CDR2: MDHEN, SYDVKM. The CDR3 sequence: CASSLKGYEQYF. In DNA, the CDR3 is TGTGCCAGCAGTTTAAAGGGTTACGAGCAGTACTTC. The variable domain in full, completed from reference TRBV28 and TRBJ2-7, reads DVKVTQSSRYLVKRTGEKVFLECVQDMDHENMFWYRQDPGLGLRLIYFSYDVKMKEKGDIPEGYSVSREKKERFSLILESASTNQTSMYLCASSLKGYEQYFGPGTRLTVT.

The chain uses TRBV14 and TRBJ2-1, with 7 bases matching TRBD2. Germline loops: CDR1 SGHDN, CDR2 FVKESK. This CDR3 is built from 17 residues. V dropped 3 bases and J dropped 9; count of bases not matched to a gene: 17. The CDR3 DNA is TGTGCCAGCAGCCATGCGGAGGGGATAGCTGGGAGGGGTGAGCAGTTCTTC. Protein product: CASSHAEGIAGRGEQFF.

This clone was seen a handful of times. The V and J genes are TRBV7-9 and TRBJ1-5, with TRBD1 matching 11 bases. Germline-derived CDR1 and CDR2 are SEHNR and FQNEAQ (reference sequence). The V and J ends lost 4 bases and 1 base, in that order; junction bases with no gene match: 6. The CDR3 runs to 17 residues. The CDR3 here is CASSWTGGAGSNQPQHF. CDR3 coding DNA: TGTGCCAGCAGCTGGACAGGGGGCGCCGGGAGCAATCAGCCCCAGCATTTT.

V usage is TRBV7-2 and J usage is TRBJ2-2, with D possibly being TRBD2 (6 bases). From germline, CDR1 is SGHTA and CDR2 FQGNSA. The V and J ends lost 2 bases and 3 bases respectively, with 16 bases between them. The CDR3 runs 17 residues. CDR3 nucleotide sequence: TGTGCCAGCAGCTTACCGGCAGGTGCGGGGTACACCGGGGAGCTGTTTTTT. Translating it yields CASSLPAGAGYTGELFF.

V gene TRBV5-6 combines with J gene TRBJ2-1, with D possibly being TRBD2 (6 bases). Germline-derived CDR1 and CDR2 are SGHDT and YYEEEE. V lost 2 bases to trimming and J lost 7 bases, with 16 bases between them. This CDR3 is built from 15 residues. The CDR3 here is CASSFMASARNEQFF. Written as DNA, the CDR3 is TGTGCCAGCAGCTTCATGGCTAGCGCGAGGAATGAGCAGTTCTTC. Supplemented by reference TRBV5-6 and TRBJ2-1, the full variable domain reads DAGVTQSPTHLIKTRGQQVTLRCSPKSGHDTVSWYQQALGQGPQFIFQYYEEEERQRGNFPDRFSGHQFPNYSSELNVNALLLGDSALYLCASSFMASARNEQFFGPGTRLTVL.

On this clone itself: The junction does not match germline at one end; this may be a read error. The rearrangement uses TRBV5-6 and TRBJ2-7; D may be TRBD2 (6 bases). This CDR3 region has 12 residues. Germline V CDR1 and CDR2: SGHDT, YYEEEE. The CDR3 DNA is TGTGCCAGCAGCTCCGCGGGACGTTCCACCGACTTC. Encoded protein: CASSSAGRSTDF.

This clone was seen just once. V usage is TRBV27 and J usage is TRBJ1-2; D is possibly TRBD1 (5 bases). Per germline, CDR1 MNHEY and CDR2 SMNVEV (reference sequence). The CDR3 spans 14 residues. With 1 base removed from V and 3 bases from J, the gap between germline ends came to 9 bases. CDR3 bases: TGTGCCAGCAGTTTATTAGGGGAGGACTATGGCTACACCTTC. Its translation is CASSLLGEDYGYTF.

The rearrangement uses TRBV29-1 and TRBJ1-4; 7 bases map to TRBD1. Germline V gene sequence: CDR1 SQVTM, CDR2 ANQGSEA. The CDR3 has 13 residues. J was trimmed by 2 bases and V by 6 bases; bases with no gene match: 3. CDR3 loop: CSVRGQTNEKLFF. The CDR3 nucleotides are TGCAGCGTGAGGGGACAGACTAATGAAAAACTGTTTTTT.

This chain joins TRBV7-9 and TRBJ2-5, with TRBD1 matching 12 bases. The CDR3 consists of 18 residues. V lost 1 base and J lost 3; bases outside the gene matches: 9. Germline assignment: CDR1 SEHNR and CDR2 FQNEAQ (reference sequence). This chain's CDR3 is CASSLEGPGTGGEETQYF. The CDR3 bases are TGTGCCAGCAGCTTAGAGGGGCCCGGGACAGGGGGCGAAGAGACCCAGTACTTC.

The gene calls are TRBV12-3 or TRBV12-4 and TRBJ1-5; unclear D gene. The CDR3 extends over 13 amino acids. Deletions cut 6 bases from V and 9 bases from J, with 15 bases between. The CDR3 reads CASSLDGLGPQHF. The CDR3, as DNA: TGTGCCAGCAGCCTTGACGGCCTCGGGCCCCAGCATTTT.

The CDR3 DNA reads as TGTGCCATCAGTTACCCTAGCACAGATACGCAGTATTTT. This sequence encodes CAISYPSTDTQYF. V gene TRBV10-3 combines with J gene TRBJ2-3; D gene uncertain. This CDR3 contains 13 residues. Trimming cost V 5 bases and J 0 bases, with 6 bases left between them. The germline V gene has CDR1 ENHRY and CDR2 SYGVKD.

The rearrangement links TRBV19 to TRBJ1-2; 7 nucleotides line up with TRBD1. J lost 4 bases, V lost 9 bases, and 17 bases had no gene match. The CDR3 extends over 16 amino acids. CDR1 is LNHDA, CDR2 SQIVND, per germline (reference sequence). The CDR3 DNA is TGTGCCAGCGCCCTTGACAGGGCCATCGCTACCTATGGCTACACCTTC. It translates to CASALDRAIATYGYTF.

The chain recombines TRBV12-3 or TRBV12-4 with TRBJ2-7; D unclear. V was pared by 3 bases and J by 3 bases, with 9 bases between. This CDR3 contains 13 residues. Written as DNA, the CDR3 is TGTGCCAGCAGTTTGGCGGTCTTCTACGAGCAGTACTTC. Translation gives CASSLAVFYEQYF.

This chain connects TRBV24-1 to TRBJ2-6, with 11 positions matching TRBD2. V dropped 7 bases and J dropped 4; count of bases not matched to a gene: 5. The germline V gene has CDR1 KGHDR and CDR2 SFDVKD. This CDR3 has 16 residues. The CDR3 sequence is CATRLAGARGANVLTF. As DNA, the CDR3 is TGTGCCACCAGACTAGCGGGGGCCCGGGGGGCCAACGTCCTGACTTTC.

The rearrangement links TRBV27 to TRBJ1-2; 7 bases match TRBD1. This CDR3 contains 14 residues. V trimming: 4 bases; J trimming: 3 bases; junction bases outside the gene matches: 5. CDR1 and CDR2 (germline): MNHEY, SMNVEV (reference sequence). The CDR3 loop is CASSWTGTDYGYTF. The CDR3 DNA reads TGTGCCAGCAGTTGGACCGGGACAGACTATGGCTACACCTTC.

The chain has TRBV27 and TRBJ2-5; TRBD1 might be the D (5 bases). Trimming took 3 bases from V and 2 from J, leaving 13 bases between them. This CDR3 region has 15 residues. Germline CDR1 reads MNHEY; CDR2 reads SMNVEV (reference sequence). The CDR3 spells CASSFLTGRQETQYF. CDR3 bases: TGTGCCAGCAGTTTCCTCACAGGACGGCAAGAGACCCAGTACTTC.

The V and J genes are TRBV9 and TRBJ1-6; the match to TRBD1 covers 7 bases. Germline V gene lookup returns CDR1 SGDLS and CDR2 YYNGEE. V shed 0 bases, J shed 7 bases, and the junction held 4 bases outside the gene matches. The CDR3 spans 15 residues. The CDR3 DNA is TGTGCCAGCAGCGTAGAAGACAGGGCAAATTCACCCCTCCACTTT. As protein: CASSVEDRANSPLHF.

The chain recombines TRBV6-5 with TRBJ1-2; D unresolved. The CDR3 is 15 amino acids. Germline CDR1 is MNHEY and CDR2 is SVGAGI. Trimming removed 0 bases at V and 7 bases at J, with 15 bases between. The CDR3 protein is CASSYSQAVMGGYTF. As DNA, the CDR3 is TGTGCCAGCAGTTACTCTCAGGCAGTCATGGGTGGCTACACCTTC.

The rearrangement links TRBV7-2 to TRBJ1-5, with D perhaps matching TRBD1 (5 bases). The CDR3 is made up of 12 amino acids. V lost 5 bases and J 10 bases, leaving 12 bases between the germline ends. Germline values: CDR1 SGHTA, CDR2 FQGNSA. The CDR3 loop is CASSPRDGPQHF. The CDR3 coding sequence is TGTGCCAGCAGCCCCAGGGACGGACCCCAGCATTTT.